This entry features one TCR beta chain sequence. Systemic immunosuppression or a history of autoimmune disease excluded patients. Drawing of blood for sampling happened at baseline, at cycle 4 day 1, and at cycle 7 day 1. The record originates from a study of OX40 agonist ivuxolimab in advanced cancers. Study as a whole: Among those treated, three patients had partial responses, one with hepatocellular carcinoma and two with cutaneous melanoma.

CDR1 and CDR2 (germline): GTSNPN, SVGIG (reference sequence). The length of the CDR3 is 16 residues. The trim removed 5 bases at V and 6 bases at J, leaving 15 bases unmatched. Repertoires were generated with immunoSEQ multiplex PCR, while TCRdb's copy carries only in-frame clones and drops some. This sample has fewer than 35,000 clones; 81% occur once, and the top ten carry 15% to 20%. Sample: CD4+ or CD8+ T cells sorted from blood, taken in a trial of the OX40 agonist ivuxolimab. This TCR was sampled from an adult with an advanced solid tumor such as melanoma, head and neck, liver or kidney cancer. The chain uses TRBV30 and TRBJ2-3; 9 bases align to TRBD2. CDR3 in amino acids: CAWAEGLAGPGDTQYF. The CDR3 DNA sequence: TGTGCCTGGGCAGAGGGGCTAGCGGGACCTGGGGATACGCAGTATTTT. Looking up the rest from reference TRBV30 and TRBJ2-3 gives the full variable domain: SQTIHQWPATLVQPVGSPLSLECTVEGTSNPNLYWYRQAAGRGLQLLFYSVGIGQISSEVPQNLSASRPQDRQFILSSKKLLLSDSGFYLCAWAEGLAGPGDTQYFGPGTRLTVL.